A selection of T cell receptor beta chains follows, all from one sample in a study of blood T cell repertoires in COVID-19. TCRdb keeps only in-frame clones here, not all; method: immunoSEQ multiplex PCR. This sample has about half a million clones, with 88% found just once. Sequenced material: PBMCs or T cells enriched from blood (not recorded which). The receptors originated from an older woman who had recovered from COVID-19. CDR3s include the opening cysteine and the closing phenylalanine or tryptophan. The D gene is left open where the match is weak. Expanded clones are given a class, and other clones once, few, many or no size at all.

d_call | j_call | v_call | clone_size | cdr3_aa | cdr3_nt
. | TRBJ2-2 | TRBV10-3 | . | CAIKNSGNTGELFF | TGTGCCATCAAAAATTCAGGGAACACCGGGGAGCTGTTTTTT
. | TRBJ1-5 | TRBV7-8 | . | CASSSLQGSQPQHF | TGTGCCAGCAGCTCCCTACAGGGAAGTCAGCCCCAGCATTTT
. | TRBJ1-5 | TRBV19 | once | CASSLDNSRKLPQHF | TGTGCCAGTAGTCTGGACAATTCCCGCAAATTGCCCCAGCATTTT
. | TRBJ1-2 | TRBV4-1 | . | CASSQALDRYYGYTF | TGCGCCAGCAGCCAAGCCTTAGACAGGTACTATGGCTACACCTTC
TRBD1 | TRBJ2-7 | TRBV5-6 | . | CASSSTGVHEQYF | TGTGCCAGCAGCTCGACAGGGGTCCACGAGCAGTACTTC
. | TRBJ1-3 | TRBV9 | . | CASRVRQSPGNTIYF | TGTGCCAGCAGGGTTCGACAGAGCCCTGGAAACACCATATATTTT
TRBD1 | TRBJ2-3 | TRBV5-3 | . | CARSFYRGGTDTQYF | TGTGCCAGAAGTTTCTACAGGGGGGGCACAGATACGCAGTATTTT
. | TRBJ1-5 | TRBV27 | . | CASPRGTRQPQHF | TGTGCCAGTCCGCGGGGGACGCGTCAGCCCCAGCATTTT
TRBD1 | TRBJ1-1 | TRBV2 | . | CASGGQLNTEAFF | TGTGCCAGCGGGGGACAGCTTAACACTGAAGCTTTCTTT
. | TRBJ2-4 | TRBV11-2 | . | CASSLEGASTPAKNIQYF | TGTGCCAGCAGCTTGGAGGGGGCCAGTACACCAGCCAAAAACATTCAGTACTTC
TRBD1 | TRBJ1-2 | TRBV7-2 | once | CASSLRSGQGYGSYGYTF | TGTGCCAGCAGCTTACGATCAGGACAGGGCTATGGGAGCTATGGCTACACCTTC
. | TRBJ1-5 | TRBV6-5 | once | CASSYSIRDNQPQHF | TGTGCCAGCAGTTACTCGATAAGAGACAATCAGCCCCAGCATTTT
TRBD1 | TRBJ1-1 | TRBV2 | . | CASRGQGRGTEAFF | TGTGCCAGCAGGGGACAGGGAAGAGGGACTGAAGCTTTCTTT
. | TRBJ2-1 | TRBV29-1 | few | CSVRDYNEQFF | TGCAGCGTCCGGGACTACAATGAGCAGTTCTTC
TRBD2 | TRBJ2-1 | TRBV6-5 | . | CASSPPAGGRGEQFF | TGTGCCAGCAGTCCCCCAGCGGGGGGGCGAGGTGAGCAGTTCTTC
. | TRBJ1-6 | TRBV7-6 | . | CASSFSDRDYSPLHF | TGTGCCAGCAGCTTTTCCGACAGAGACTATTCACCCCTCCACTTT
. | TRBJ2-7 | TRBV7-9 | . | CASTSTWALFSYEQYF | TGTGCCAGCACCTCGACCTGGGCGCTATTTTCCTACGAGCAGTACTTC
TRBD1 | TRBJ1-6 | TRBV30 | . | CAWSERGRISSYNSPLHF | TGTGCCTGGAGTGAAAGGGGGCGGATTAGCTCCTATAATTCACCCCTCCACTTT
. | TRBJ2-1 | TRBV7-2 | . | CAIEVLEYNEQFF | TGTGCGATCGAGGTATTGGAATACAATGAGCAGTTCTTC
. | TRBJ2-2 | TRBV3-1/TRBV3-2 | once | CASSQARGAGTGELFF | TGTGCCAGCAGCCAAGCTCGGGGGGCCGGCACCGGGGAGCTGTTTTTT
TRBD1 | TRBJ1-4 | TRBV2 | . | CASRGTGAPNEKLFF | TGTGCCAGCAGGGGAACAGGGGCGCCTAATGAAAAACTGTTTTTT
. | TRBJ1-4 | TRBV9 | . | CASTPGGGQEKLFF | TGTGCCAGCACCCCGGGAGGGGGGCAGGAAAAACTGTTTTTT
TRBD1 | TRBJ1-4 | TRBV5-1 | . | CASSLEGQGSEKLFF | TGCGCCAGCAGCTTGGAAGGACAGGGGAGTGAAAAACTGTTTTTT
TRBD1 | TRBJ1-4 | TRBV5-1 | few | CASREWTGAEKLFF | TGCGCCAGCAGGGAATGGACAGGCGCTGAAAAACTGTTTTTT
TRBD1 | TRBJ1-2 | TRBV19 | few | CASSVGGGGGDTF | TGTGCCAGTAGTGTCGGAGGGGGCGGCGGGGACACCTTC
TRBD1 | TRBJ2-3 | TRBV19 | once | CASSTPRGGQGARDTQYF | TGTGCCAGTAGTACCCCCAGGGGCGGTCAGGGGGCTAGAGATACGCAGTATTTT
TRBD1 | TRBJ2-2 | TRBV6-5 | once | CASSRQGRTGELFF | TGTGCCAGCAGCCGACAGGGAAGAACCGGGGAGCTGTTTTTT
. | TRBJ2-1 | TRBV4-1 | . | CASSQDSRNEQFF | TGCGCCAGCAGCCAAGATTCCAGGAATGAGCAGTTCTTC
. | TRBJ1-2 | TRBV7-9 | . | CASSISRGNYGYTF | TGTGCCAGCAGCATCTCCAGGGGTAACTATGGCTACACCTTC
. | TRBJ1-6 | TRBV18 | . | CASSPSSRQDNSPLHF | TGTGCCAGCTCACCAAGTTCTAGACAGGATAATTCACCCCTCCACTTT
TRBD1 | TRBJ1-2 | TRBV29-1 | . | CSVGSGTASNYGYTF | TGCAGCGTTGGGTCCGGGACAGCCTCTAACTATGGCTACACCTTC
TRBD1 | TRBJ1-2 | TRBV11-2 | . | CASSLGQGTDGYTF | TGTGCCAGCAGCTTAGGACAGGGGACAGATGGCTACACCTTC
TRBD1 | TRBJ1-6 | TRBV2 | . | CASRRGPGDNSPLHF | TGTGCCAGCAGGAGGGGGCCCGGGGATAATTCACCCCTCCACTTT
TRBD2 | TRBJ2-5 | TRBV6-1 | . | CASSEVRGLATLQTQYF | TGTGCCAGCAGTGAAGTGCGGGGACTAGCGACCCTTCAGACCCAGTACTTC
. | TRBJ2-6 | TRBV19 | once | CASSRLRDTLSGANVLTF | TGTGCCAGTAGTAGACTCCGGGACACGCTCTCTGGGGCCAACGTCCTGACTTTC
. | TRBJ1-6 | TRBV10-3 | . | CAISESEGSYNSPLHF | TGTGCCATCAGTGAGTCGGAGGGCTCCTATAATTCACCCCTCCACTTT
. | TRBJ1-5 | TRBV6-4 | . | CASSESDRGPQHF | TGTGCCAGCAGTGAATCCGACCGGGGACCCCAGCATTTT
TRBD1 | TRBJ2-5 | TRBV5-1 | . | CASSNGQGEWETQYF | TGCGCCAGCAGTAATGGACAGGGGGAGTGGGAGACCCAGTACTTC
. | TRBJ1-5 | TRBV3-1/TRBV3-2 | few | CASSQDGDQPQHF | TGTGCCAGCAGCCAAGACGGAGATCAGCCCCAGCATTTT
. | TRBJ1-1 | TRBV25-1 | . | CASSEPFNTEAFF | TGTGCCAGCAGTGAACCGTTTAACACTGAAGCTTTCTTT
TRBD1 | TRBJ2-4 | TRBV5-4 | . | CASSSGQGPGNIQYF | TGTGCCAGCAGCTCGGGACAGGGTCCGGGAAACATTCAGTACTTC
. | TRBJ2-3 | TRBV7-2 | once | CASSLAGRTDTQYF | TGTGCCAGCAGCTTAGCGGGGAGGACAGATACGCAGTATTTT
. | TRBJ2-3 | TRBV5-1 | . | CASSLARGYSTDTQYF | TGCGCCAGCAGCTTGGCCAGGGGTTATAGCACAGATACGCAGTATTTT
TRBD2 | TRBJ2-1 | TRBV7-2 | . | CASSLGRGGNEQFF | TGTGCCAGCAGCTTAGGGCGGGGGGGCAATGAGCAGTTCTTC
TRBD2 | TRBJ2-3 | TRBV10-1 | . | CASSDLSGVSDTQYF | TGCGCCAGCAGTGATCTGAGCGGGGTTTCAGATACGCAGTATTTT
TRBD1 | TRBJ1-5 | TRBV6-2/TRBV6-3 | . | CASSYGAGGNNQPQHF | TGTGCCAGCAGTTACGGGGCAGGGGGAAACAATCAGCCCCAGCATTTT
. | TRBJ1-3 | TRBV6-5 | . | CASRQSSGNTIYF | TGTGCCTCACGACAGAGCTCTGGAAACACCATATATTTT
. | TRBJ1-4 | TRBV6-5 | few | CASKWAPTNEKLFF | TGTGCCAGCAAATGGGCCCCCACTAATGAAAAACTGTTTTTT
TRBD2 | TRBJ2-3 | TRBV2 | . | CASSEAQIAGVDTQYF | TGTGCCAGCAGTGAAGCGCAAATAGCGGGGGTTGATACGCAGTATTTT
. | TRBJ1-4 | TRBV2 | . | CASSYGGAPNGELFF | TGTGCCAGCAGTTACGGAGGGGCCCCTAATGGGGAACTGTTTTTT
TRBD2 | TRBJ2-7 | TRBV6-5 | . | CASSYSISGGEQYF | TGTGCCAGCAGTTACTCCATCAGCGGGGGGGAGCAGTACTTC
. | TRBJ1-2 | TRBV30 | . | CAWSVRISGGIGYTF | TGTGCCTGGAGTGTACGAATTTCGGGGGGTATAGGCTACACCTTC
. | TRBJ2-1 | TRBV9 | once | CASSVERASRQFF | TGTGCCAGCAGCGTAGAACGCGCTAGCCGACAGTTCTTC
. | TRBJ1-3 | TRBV3-1/TRBV3-2 | . | CASSQDAGNTIYF | TGTGCCAGCAGCCAAGACGCTGGAAACACCATATATTTT
. | TRBJ2-1 | TRBV18 | . | CASSPPGAGYNEQFF | TGTGCCAGCTCACCACCGGGGGCGGGTTACAATGAGCAGTTCTTC